This T cell receptor beta chain was documented in a study of T cell responses to AZD1222 COVID-19 vaccine. Study at large: Whether given at about 4 or about 12 weeks, second doses were pooled.

Assay: immunoSEQ multiplex PCR; the TCRdb copy retains only in-frame clones and omits some. The top ten clones hold 2.2% of a sample with about 110,000 clones, around 94% of them seen once. Germline V gives CDR1 SGHAT, CDR2 FQNNGV. The length of the CDR3 is 15 residues. The ends were cut back, 2 bases at V and 1 base at J, with 9 bases in the middle. The source is an adult in good health. The chain uses TRBV11-2 and TRBJ1-5, with D uncertain. The sample here was peripheral blood, taken on day 0 of AZD1222 vaccination. The CDR3 DNA reads TGTGCCAGCAGCTTACTGGGATTGAGCAATCAGCCCCAGCATTTT. Residues: CASSLLGLSNQPQHF.